This TCR beta chain was sequenced during a study of human T cells and chemical hapten exposure. Overall study: After 6 days, upper back 0.01% DPC patch tests were scored. Study observations and caveats: TCRs at a frequency above 1 in 1000 stayed unchanged with DPC sensitization.

TCRdb recomputed calls from the RACE reads with MiXCR, one row per CDR3 protein. The profile shows under 400,000 distinct CDR3 sequences, more than 4.5% of them singletons. Note on this clonotype: What it recognizes is unknown.

Trimming cost V 0 bases and J 4 bases, with 10 bases left between them. The CDR3 is 14 amino acids. The V gene's germline CDR1 is SGHRS and CDR2 YFSETQ. As for time point: pre-sensitization, week 0. This sample's treatment: therapeutic diphenylcyclopropenone sensitization with weekly scalp DPC. The V and J genes are TRBV5-1 and TRBJ1-2; D is undetermined. The source is a woman between 50 and 59 years old with alopecia areata. Some clones in this sample may be carry-over from other donors' samples. Sequencing was performed on whole blood, taken in connection with sensitization to the hapten diphenylcyclopropenone (DPC). CDR3 DNA: TGCGCCAGCAGCTTGGCCGCCAAGCCCTATGGCTACACCTTC. Amino acid sequence: CASSLAAKPYGYTF. Using reference TRBV5-1 and TRBJ1-2 for the parts outside the CDR3, the full variable domain is KAGVTQTPRYLIKTRGQQVTLSCSPISGHRSVSWYQQTPGQGLQFLFEYFSETQRNKGNFPGRFSGRQFSNSRSEMNVSTLELGDSALYLCASSLAAKPYGYTFGSGTRLTVV.